This TCR beta chain appears in the sequencing data of a study of technical replicates of blood from a handful of donors. Germline V gene lookup returns CDR1 SGHRS and CDR2 YFSETQ. Trimming cost V 0 bases and J 2 bases, with 9 bases left between them. CDR3 length: 15 amino acids. Assay: immunoSEQ multiplex PCR; the TCRdb copy retains only in-frame clones and omits some. The table shows around 80,000 clones, with 89% occurring only once. This clonotype was sampled from a human donor in good health. Specimen: T cells isolated from PBMCs. V gene TRBV5-1 combines with J gene TRBJ2-1; no firm D call. CDR3 bases: TGCGCCAGCAGCTTGGACAGTCAGCCCTACAATGAGCAGTTCTTC. This gives the protein CASSLDSQPYNEQFF.